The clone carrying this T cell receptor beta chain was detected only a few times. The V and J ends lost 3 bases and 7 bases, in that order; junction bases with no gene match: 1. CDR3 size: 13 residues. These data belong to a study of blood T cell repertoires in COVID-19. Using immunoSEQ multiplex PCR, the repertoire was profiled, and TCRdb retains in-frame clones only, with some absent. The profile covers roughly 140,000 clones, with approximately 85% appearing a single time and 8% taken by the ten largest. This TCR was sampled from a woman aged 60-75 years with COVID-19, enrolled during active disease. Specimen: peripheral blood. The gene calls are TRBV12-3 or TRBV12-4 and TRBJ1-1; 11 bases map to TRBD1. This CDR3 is CASSFGTGGEAFF. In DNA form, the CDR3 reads TGTGCCAGCAGTTTCGGGACAGGGGGTGAAGCTTTCTTT.